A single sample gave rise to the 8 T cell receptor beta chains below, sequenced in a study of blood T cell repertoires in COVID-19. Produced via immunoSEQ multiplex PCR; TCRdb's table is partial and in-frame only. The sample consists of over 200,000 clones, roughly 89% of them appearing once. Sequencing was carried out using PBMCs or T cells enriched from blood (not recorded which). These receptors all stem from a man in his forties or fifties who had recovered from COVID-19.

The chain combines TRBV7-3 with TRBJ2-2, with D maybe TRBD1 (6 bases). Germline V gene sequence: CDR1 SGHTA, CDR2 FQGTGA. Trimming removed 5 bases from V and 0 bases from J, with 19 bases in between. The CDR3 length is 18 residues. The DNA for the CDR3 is TGTGCCAGCAGCAGACGAGGACAGCAAACTGCGAACACCGGGGAGCTGTTTTTT. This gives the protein CASSRRGQQTANTGELFF.

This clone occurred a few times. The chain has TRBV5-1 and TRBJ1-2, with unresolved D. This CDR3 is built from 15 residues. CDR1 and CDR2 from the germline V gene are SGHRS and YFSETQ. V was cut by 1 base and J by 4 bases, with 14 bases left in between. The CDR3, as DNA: TGCGCCAGCAGCTTGAATGCAGGTGATACCTATGGCTACACCTTC. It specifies CASSLNAGDTYGYTF.

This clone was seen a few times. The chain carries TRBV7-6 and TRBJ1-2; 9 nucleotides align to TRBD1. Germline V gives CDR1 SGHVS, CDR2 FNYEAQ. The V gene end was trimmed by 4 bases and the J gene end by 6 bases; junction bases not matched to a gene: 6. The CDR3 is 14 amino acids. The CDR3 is CASSSGTGINGYTF. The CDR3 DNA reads TGTGCCAGCAGCTCAGGGACAGGGATCAATGGCTACACCTTC.

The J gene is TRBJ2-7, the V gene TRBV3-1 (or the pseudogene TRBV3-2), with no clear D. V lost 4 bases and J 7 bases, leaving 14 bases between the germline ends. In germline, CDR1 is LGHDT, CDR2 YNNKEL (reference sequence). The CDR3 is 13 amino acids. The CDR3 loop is CASSRLDRGEQYF. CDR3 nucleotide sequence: TGTGCCAGCAGCCGGCTAGATCGCGGTGAGCAGTACTTC.

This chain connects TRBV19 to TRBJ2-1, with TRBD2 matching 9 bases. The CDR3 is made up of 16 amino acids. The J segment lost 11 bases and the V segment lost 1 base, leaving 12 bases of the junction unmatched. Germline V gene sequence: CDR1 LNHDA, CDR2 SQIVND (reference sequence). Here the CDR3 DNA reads TGTGCCAGTAGTATAGTCGGTCTTGCGGGAGGGTCTAAGCAGTTCTTC. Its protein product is CASSIVGLAGGSKQFF.

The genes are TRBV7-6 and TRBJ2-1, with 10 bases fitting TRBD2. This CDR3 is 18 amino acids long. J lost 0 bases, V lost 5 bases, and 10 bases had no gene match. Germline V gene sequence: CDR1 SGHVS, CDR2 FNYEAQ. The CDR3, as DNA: TGTGCCAGCAGCCTAAGCGGGGGGGACCCGAGCTCCTACAATGAGCAGTTCTTC. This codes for CASSLSGGDPSSYNEQFF.

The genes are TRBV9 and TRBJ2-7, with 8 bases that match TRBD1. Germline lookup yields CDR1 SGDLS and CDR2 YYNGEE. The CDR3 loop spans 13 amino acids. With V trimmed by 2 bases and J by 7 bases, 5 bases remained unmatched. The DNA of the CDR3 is TGTGCCAGCAGCGTCGGACAGGGTGGGGAGCAGTACTTC. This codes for CASSVGQGGEQYF.

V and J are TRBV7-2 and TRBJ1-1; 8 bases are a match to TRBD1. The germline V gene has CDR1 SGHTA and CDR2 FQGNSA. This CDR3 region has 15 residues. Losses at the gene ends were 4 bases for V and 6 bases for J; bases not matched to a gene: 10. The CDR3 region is CASSSQGQGTAEAFF. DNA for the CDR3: TGTGCCAGCAGCTCGCAAGGACAGGGTACCGCTGAAGCTTTCTTT.